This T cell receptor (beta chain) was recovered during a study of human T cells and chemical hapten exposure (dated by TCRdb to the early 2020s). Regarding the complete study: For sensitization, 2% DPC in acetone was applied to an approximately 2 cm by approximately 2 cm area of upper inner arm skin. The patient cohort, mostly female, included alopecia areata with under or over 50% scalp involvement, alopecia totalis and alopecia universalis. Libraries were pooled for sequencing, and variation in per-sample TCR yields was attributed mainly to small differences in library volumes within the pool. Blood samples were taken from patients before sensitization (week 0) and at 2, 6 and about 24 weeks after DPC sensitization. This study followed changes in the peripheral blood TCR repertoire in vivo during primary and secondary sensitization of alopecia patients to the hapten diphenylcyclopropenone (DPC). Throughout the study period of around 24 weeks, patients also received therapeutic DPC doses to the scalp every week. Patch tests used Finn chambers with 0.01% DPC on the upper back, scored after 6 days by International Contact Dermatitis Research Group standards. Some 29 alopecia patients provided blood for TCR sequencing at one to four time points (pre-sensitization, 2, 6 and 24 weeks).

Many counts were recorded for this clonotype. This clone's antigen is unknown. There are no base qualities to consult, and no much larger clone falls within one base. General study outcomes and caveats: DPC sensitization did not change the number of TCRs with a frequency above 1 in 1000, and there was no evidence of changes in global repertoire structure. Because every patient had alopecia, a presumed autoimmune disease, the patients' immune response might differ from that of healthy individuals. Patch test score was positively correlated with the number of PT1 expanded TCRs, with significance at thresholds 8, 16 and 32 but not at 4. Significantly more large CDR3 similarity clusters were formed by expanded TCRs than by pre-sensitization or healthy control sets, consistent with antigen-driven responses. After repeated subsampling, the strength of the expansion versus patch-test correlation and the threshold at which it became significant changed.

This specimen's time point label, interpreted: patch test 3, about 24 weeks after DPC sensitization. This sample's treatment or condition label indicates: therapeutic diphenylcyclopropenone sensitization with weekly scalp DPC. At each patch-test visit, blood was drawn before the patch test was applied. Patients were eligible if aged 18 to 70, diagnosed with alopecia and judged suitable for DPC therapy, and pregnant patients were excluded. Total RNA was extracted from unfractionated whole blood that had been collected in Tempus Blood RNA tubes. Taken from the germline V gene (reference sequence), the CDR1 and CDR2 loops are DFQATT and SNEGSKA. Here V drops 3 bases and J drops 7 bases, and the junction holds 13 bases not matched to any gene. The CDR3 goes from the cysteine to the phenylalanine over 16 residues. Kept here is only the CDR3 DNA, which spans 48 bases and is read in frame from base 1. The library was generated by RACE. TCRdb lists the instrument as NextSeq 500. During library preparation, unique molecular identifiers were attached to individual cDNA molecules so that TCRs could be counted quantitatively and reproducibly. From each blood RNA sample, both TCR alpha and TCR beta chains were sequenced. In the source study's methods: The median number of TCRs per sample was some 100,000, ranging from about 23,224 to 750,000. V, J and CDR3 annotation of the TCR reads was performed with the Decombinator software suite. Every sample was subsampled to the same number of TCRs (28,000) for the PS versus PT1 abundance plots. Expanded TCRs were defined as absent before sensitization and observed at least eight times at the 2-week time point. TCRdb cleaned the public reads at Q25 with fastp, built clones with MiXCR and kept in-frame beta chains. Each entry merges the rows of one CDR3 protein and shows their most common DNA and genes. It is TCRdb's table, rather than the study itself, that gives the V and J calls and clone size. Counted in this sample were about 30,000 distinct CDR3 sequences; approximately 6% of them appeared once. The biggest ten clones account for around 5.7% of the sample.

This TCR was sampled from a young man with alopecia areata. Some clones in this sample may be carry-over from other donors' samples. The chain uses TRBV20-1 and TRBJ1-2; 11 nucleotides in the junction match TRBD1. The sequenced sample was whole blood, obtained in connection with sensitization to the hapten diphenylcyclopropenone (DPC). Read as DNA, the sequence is TGCAGTGCTAGTCCCGAGACGGGACAGGGGGACGGTGGCTACACCTTC. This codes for CSASPETGQGDGGYTF.